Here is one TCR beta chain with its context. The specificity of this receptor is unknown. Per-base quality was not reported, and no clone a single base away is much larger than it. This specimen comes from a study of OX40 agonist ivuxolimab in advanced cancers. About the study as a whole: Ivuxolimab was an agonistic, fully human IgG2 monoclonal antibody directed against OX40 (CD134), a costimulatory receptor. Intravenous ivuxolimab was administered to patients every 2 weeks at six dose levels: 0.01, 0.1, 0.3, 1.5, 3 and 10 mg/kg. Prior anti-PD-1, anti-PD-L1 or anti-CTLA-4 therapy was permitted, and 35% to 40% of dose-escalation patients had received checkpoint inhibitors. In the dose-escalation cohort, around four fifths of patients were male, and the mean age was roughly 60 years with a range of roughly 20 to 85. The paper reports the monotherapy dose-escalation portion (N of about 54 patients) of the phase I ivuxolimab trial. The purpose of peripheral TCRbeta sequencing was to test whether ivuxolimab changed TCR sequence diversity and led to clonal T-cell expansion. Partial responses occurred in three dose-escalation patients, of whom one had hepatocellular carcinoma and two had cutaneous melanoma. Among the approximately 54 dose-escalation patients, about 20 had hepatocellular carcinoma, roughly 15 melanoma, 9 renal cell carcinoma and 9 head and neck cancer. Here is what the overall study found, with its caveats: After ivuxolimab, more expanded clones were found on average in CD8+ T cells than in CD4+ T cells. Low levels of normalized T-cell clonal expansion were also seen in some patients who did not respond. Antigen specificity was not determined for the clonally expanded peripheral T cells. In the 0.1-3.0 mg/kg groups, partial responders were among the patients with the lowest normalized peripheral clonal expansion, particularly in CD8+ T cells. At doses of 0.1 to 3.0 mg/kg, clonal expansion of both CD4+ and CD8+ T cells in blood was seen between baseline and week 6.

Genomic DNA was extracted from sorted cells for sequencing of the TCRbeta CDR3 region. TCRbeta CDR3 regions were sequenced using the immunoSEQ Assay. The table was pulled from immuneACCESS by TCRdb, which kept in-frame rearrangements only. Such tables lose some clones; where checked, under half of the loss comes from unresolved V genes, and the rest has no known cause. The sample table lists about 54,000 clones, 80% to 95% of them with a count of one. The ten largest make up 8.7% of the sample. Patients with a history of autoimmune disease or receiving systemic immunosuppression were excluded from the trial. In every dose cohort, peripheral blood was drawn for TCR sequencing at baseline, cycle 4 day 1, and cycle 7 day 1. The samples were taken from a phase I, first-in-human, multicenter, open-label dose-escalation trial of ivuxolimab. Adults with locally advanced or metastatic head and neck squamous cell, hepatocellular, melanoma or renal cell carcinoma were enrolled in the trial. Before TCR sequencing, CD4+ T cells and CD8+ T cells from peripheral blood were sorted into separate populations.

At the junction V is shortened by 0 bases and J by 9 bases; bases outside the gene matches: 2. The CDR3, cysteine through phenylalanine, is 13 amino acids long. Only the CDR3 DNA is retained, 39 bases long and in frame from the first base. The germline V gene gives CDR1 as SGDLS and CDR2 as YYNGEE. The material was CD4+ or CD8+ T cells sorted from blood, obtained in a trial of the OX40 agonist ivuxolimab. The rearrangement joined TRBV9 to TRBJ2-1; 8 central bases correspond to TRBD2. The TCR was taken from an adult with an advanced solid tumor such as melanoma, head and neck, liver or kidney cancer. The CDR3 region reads CASSVAGGGEQFF. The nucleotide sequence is TGTGCCAGCAGCGTAGCGGGAGGGGGTGAGCAGTTCTTC.